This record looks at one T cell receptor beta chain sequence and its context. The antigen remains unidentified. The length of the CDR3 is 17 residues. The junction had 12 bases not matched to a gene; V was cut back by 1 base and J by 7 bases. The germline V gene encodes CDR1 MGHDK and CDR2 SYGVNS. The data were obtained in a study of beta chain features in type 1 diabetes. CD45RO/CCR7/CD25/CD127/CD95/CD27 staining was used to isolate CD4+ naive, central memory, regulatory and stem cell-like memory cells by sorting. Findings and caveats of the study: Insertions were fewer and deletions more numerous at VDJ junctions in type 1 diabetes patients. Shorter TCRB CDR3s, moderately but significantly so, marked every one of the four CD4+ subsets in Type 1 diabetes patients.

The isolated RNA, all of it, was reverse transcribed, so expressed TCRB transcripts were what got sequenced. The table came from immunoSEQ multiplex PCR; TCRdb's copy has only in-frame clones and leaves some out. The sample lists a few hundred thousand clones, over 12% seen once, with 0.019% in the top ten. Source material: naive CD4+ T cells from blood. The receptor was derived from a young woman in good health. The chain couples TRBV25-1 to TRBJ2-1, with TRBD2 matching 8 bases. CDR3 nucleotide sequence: TGTGCCAGCAGTGAATCCAGCGGGAGACATAAGGGGAATGAGCAGTTCTTC. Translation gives CASSESSGRHKGNEQFF.